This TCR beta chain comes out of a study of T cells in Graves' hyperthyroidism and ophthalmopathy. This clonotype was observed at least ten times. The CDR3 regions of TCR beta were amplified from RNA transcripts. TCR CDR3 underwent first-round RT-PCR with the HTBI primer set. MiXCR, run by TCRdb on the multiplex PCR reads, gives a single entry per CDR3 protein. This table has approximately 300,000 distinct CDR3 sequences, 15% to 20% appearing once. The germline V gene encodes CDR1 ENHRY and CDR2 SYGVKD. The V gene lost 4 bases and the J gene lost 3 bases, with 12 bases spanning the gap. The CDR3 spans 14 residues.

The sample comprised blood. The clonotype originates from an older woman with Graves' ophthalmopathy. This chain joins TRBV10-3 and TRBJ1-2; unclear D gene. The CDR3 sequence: CAISVNRLDYGYTF. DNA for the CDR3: TGTGCCATCAGTGTTAACCGCCTGGACTATGGCTACACCTTC.